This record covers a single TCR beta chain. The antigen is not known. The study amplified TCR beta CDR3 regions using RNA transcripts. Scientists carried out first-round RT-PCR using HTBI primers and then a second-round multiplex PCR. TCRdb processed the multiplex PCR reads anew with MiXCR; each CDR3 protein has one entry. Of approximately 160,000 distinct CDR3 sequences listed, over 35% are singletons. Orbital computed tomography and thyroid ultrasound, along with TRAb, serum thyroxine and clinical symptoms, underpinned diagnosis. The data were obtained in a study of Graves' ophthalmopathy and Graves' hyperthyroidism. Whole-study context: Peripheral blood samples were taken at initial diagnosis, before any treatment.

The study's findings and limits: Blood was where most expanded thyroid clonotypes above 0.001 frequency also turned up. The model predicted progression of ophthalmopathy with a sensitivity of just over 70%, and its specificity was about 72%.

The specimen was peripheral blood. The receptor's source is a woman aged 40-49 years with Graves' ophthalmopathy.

CDR3 residues: CASKGIRGEQYF. CDR3 coding DNA: TGTGCCAGCAAAGGGATTCGGGGTGAGCAGTACTTC. This chain links TRBV13 with TRBJ2-7; TRBD2 might be the D (5 bases). Germline CDR1 and CDR2: PRHDT and FYEKMQ (reference sequence). Trimming removed 7 bases at V and 7 bases at J, with 14 bases between. The CDR3 contains 12 residues.